The T cell receptor (beta chain) described here comes from a study of response to subunit inactivated influenza vaccine. Overall study findings and caveats: The authors proposed limited new T cell recruitment per seasonal influenza vaccination.

From germline, CDR1 is SNHLY and CDR2 FYNNEI. V gave up 5 bases and J gave up 8 bases; unmatched junction bases: 11. This CDR3 is built from 15 residues. To note about this clonotype: Its antigen is unidentified.

TCRdb ran MiXCR on the RT-PCR reads and lists one entry per CDR3 protein. The sample shows over 450,000 distinct CDR3 sequences, under 15% of them seen only once. This TCR came from a man aged 45-60 years who received an inactivated influenza vaccine. The chain couples TRBV2 to TRBJ2-1; 8 bases map to TRBD2. This specimen was PBMCs from blood, taken about 40 days after vaccination. CDR3 coding DNA: TGTGCCAGCAGTAGGCGGGGGGCCCCTAGGGATGAGCAGTTCTTC. Translating gives CASSRRGAPRDEQFF.